These 25 T cell receptor beta chains share one sample of origin, sequenced in a study of CXCR3-negative and CXCR3-positive naive CD8 T cells. All TRB cDNA libraries came from 5' RACE performed with UMI labels. TCRdb reprocessed the 5' RACE reads and stores each CDR3 protein as one record, lacking DNA. This sample contains 100,000 to 150,000 distinct CDR3 sequences. The sequencing sample was made of naive CXCR3- CD8+ T cells from blood. This sample's subset: CD45RO-CCR7+CD27+CD95- naive CD8+ T cells lacking CXCR3 (TNR3-). All receptors derive from a human donor in good health. Some clones in this sample may be carry-over from other donors' samples.

V and J are TRBV4-1 and TRBJ1-1; the TCRdb D gene call, TRBD1, has no DNA to confirm it. Germline V gene sequence: CDR1 MGHRA, CDR2 YSYEKL. The CDR3 has 14 amino acids. The CDR3 sequence is CASTPNRLNTEAFF.

This clonotype is deemed medium-sized (0.01 to 0.1%) by its frequency. The chain carries TRBV6-5 and TRBJ2-7; TCRdb gives TRBD1 as the D gene, but with no DNA this cannot be confirmed. The length of the CDR3 is 19 residues. Germline V gene lookup returns CDR1 MNHEY and CDR2 SVGAGI. The chain's CDR3 is CASSYSSQGPPVLPYEQYF.

The V and J genes are TRBV20-1 and TRBJ1-4; with no DNA, the TCRdb D assignment of TRBD1 cannot be verified. CDR3 length equals 18 residues. Germline V gene sequence: CDR1 DFQATT, CDR2 SNEGSKA (reference sequence). The chain's CDR3 is CSASRYKDTGGRNEKLFF.

V usage is TRBV7-6 and J usage is TRBJ2-1; TCRdb gives TRBD1 as the D gene, but with no DNA this cannot be confirmed. Per germline, CDR1 SGHVS and CDR2 FNYEAQ. The CDR3 totals 16 residues. The CDR3 spells CASSLVGGGPYNEQFF.

J is TRBJ1-2 and V is TRBV9; checking the TCRdb D call of TRBD1 is not possible without DNA. The CDR3 consists of 17 residues. The germline V gene has CDR1 SGDLS and CDR2 YYNGEE. The CDR3 region is CASSVGLGDRPLAGYTF.

The chain employs TRBV7-6 and TRBJ2-1; checking the TCRdb D call of TRBD2 is not possible without DNA. Per the germline V gene, CDR1 is SGHVS and CDR2 is FNYEAQ. CDR3 size: 16 residues. CDR3 residues: CASSLEASGNANEQFF.

The chain recombines TRBV11-2 with TRBJ2-1; TCRdb outputs TRBD1, but without DNA this stays unchecked. Germline-derived CDR1 and CDR2 are SGHAT and FQNNGV. The CDR3 has 16 residues. CDR3 protein: CASSLETGGWSNEQFF.

This chain joins TRBV4-2 and TRBJ2-3; the TCRdb D gene call, TRBD1, has no DNA to confirm it. The CDR3 has 15 residues. In germline, CDR1 is LGHNA, CDR2 YNFKEQ. CDR3 sequence: CASSQVRELADTQYF.

The V gene is TRBV20-1, the J gene TRBJ2-7; the TCRdb call, TRBD1, lacks DNA for checking. Germline V gives CDR1 DFQATT, CDR2 SNEGSKA (reference sequence). The CDR3 spans 13 residues. The CDR3 loop is CSARDRTEYEQYF.

The J gene is TRBJ2-7, the V gene TRBV7-9; TCRdb calls TRBD2, which cannot be checked without DNA. The CDR3 has 17 residues. CDR1 is SEHNR and CDR2 is FQNEAQ in the germline V gene (reference sequence). The CDR3 is CASSLALGLAGADEQYF.

The chain links TRBV27 to TRBJ2-3; TCRdb proposes TRBD1, but this gene call is untestable without DNA. CDR3 length equals 14 residues. Germline CDR1 and CDR2: MNHEY and SMNVEV (reference sequence). The CDR3 protein is CASSFARGTDTQYF.

The CDR3 reads CASSLKGRDPYEQYF. The chain carries TRBV7-9 and TRBJ2-7; TCRdb's D gene call, TRBD2, goes unchecked for lack of DNA. The length of the CDR3 is 15 residues. Germline V gene data show CDR1 as SEHNR and CDR2 as FQNEAQ (reference sequence).

The CDR3 spells CASSLPRGWETQYF. The V call is TRBV28, the J call TRBJ2-5; no DNA is available, so the TRBD1 call from TCRdb remains unchecked. CDR1 and CDR2 (germline): MDHEN, SYDVKM. The CDR3 covers 14 residues.

The V call is TRBV20-1, the J call TRBJ2-1; the D call from TCRdb, TRBD1, cannot be confirmed without DNA. Germline CDR1 and CDR2: DFQATT and SNEGSKA (reference sequence). The CDR3 is made up of 15 amino acids. CDR3 residues: CSARATGQGSHEQFF.

The genes are TRBV29-1 and TRBJ1-2; TCRdb designates TRBD1, a call that cannot be tested without DNA. The V gene's germline CDR1 is SQVTM and CDR2 ANQGSEA. This CDR3 region has 12 residues. The CDR3 is CSVSGGNHGYTF. Combining the CDR3 with reference TRBV29-1 and TRBJ1-2 gives the whole variable domain SAVISQKPSRDICQRGTSLTIQCQVDSQVTMMFWYRQQPGQSLTLIATANQGSEATYESGFVIDKFPISRPNLTFSTLTVSNMSPEDSSIYLCSVSGGNHGYTFGSGTRLTVV.

V gene TRBV6-2 or TRBV6-3 combines with J gene TRBJ2-3; TCRdb's D call of TRBD2 is untestable without DNA. Germline CDR1 is MNHEY and CDR2 is SVGEGT. CDR3 length equals 16 residues. The CDR3 reads CASRPATSDFTDTQYF.

The chain combines TRBV29-1 with TRBJ2-6. The CDR3 is made up of 15 amino acids. Looked up from germline, CDR1 is SQVTM and CDR2 is ANQGSEA. CDR3: CSVVGGDSGANVLTF.

The chain is built from TRBV7-9 and TRBJ2-7; the D call of TRBD2 rests on TCRdb alone, since no DNA is present to check it. CDR1 is SEHNR and CDR2 is FQNEAQ in the germline V gene (reference sequence). The CDR3 has 15 amino acids. The CDR3: CASSSGGSSLYEQYF. Full variable domain (outside the CDR3, taken from reference TRBV7-9 and TRBJ2-7): DTGVSQNPRHKITKRGQNVTFRCDPISEHNRLYWYRQTLGQGPEFLTYFQNEAQLEKSRLLSDRFSAERPKGSFSTLEIQRTEQGDSAMYLCASSSGGSSLYEQYFGPGTRLTVT.

V is TRBV5-5 and J is TRBJ2-7. The V gene's germline CDR1 is SGHKS and CDR2 YYEKEE (reference sequence). The CDR3 is made up of 15 amino acids. The CDR3 sequence: CASSLGLDRLGEQYF.

The chain is built from TRBV7-8 and TRBJ2-1; the D gene TCRdb calls, TRBD1, cannot be checked with no DNA. There are 16 residues in the CDR3. CDR1 is SGHVS, CDR2 FQNEAQ, per germline. The CDR3 loop reads CASSWGEERGDNEQFF.

The chain links TRBV6-2 or TRBV6-3 to TRBJ2-1; TCRdb's assignment of TRBD1 cannot be checked, as there is no DNA. The CDR3 runs to 15 residues. Germline-derived CDR1 and CDR2 are MNHEY and SVGEGT. The CDR3 sequence is CASSPGTGGRNEQFF.

V gene TRBV24-1 combines with J gene TRBJ2-5; the TCRdb D gene call, TRBD2, has no DNA to confirm it. Per the germline V gene, CDR1 is KGHDR and CDR2 is SFDVKD. This CDR3 spans 15 amino acids. The CDR3 reads CATSDGGPRYETQYF.

The rearrangement links TRBV29-1 to TRBJ2-2. The CDR3 runs to 15 residues. Per the germline V gene, CDR1 is SQVTM and CDR2 is ANQGSEA. This chain's CDR3 is CSVGEAGRNTGELFF.

The chain uses TRBV7-8 and TRBJ2-1; TCRdb lists TRBD2, though no DNA is available to test this call. The CDR3 runs 17 residues. Looked up from germline, CDR1 is SGHVS and CDR2 is FQNEAQ. CDR3 sequence: CASSEELAYQSRNEQFF.

The chain has TRBV4-1 and TRBJ1-5; TCRdb returns TRBD1, unconfirmable since there is no DNA. This CDR3 region has 15 residues. Germline V gene lookup returns CDR1 MGHRA and CDR2 YSYEKL. The CDR3 loop reads CASSQEGQDNQPQHF.